These 20 T cell receptor beta chains share one sample of origin, sequenced in a study of blood T cell repertoires in COVID-19. Generated by immunoSEQ multiplex PCR, the TCRdb table keeps only in-frame clones and is missing some. Here the sample spans about 76,000 clones, approximately 81% being singletons. Source material: peripheral blood. The receptor set was obtained from a man in his 60s with COVID-19, enrolled during active disease.

The chain recombines TRBV29-1 with TRBJ2-1; 9 nucleotides align to TRBD1. The CDR3 is 12 residues long. Trimming took 6 bases from V and 7 from J; bases not matched to a gene: 4. Per the germline V gene, CDR1 is SQVTM and CDR2 is ANQGSEA. CDR3 residues: CSVQQGANEQFF. CDR3 DNA sequence: TGCAGCGTCCAACAGGGGGCGAATGAGCAGTTCTTC.

This clone was seen a few times. In DNA, the CDR3 is TGTGCCAGCAGCTTGGGACCCCTCTCGAGGAATGGCTACACCTTC. This gives the protein CASSLGPLSRNGYTF. The V and J genes are TRBV5-4 and TRBJ1-2; no clear D. From germline, CDR1 is SGHNT and CDR2 YYREEE (reference sequence). V gave up 0 bases and J gave up 6 bases, with 15 bases separating them. The CDR3 has 15 residues.

This chain uses TRBV5-6 with TRBJ2-1, with unresolved D. The germline V gene encodes CDR1 SGHDT and CDR2 YYEEEE. This CDR3 spans 13 amino acids. Trimming cost V 7 bases and J 4 bases, with 12 bases left between them. CDR3 in DNA: TGTGCCAGCTATCGGCCGGAGTACAATGAGCAGTTCTTC. Protein: CASYRPEYNEQFF.

The chain links TRBV28 to TRBJ1-4; 9 bases align to TRBD1. Germline CDR1 reads MDHEN; CDR2 reads SYDVKM. V shed 6 bases and J 8 bases; nucleotides not matched to a gene: 10. The CDR3 runs 15 residues. For the CDR3, the DNA is TGTGCCAGCAGAACGGGACAGGGCGGAGGGGAAAAACTGTTTTTT. It translates to CASRTGQGGGEKLFF.

This rearrangement joins TRBV30 to TRBJ2-3, with 8 bases identical to TRBD2. Unmatched junction bases numbered 11, after V lost 8 bases and J lost 4 bases. The length of the CDR3 is 14 residues. Germline CDR1 is GTSNPN and CDR2 is SVGIG (reference sequence). The CDR3 DNA sequence: TGTGCCAACGGAAAAGCGGGAGCGGCAGATACGCAGTATTTT. Translating gives CANGKAGAADTQYF. The variable domain in full, completed from reference TRBV30 and TRBJ2-3, reads SQTIHQWPATLVQPVGSPLSLECTVEGTSNPNLYWYRQAAGRGLQLLFYSVGIGQISSEVPQNLSASRPQDRQFILSSKKLLLSDSGFYLCANGKAGAADTQYFGPGTRLTVL.

This clone was detected a few times. The rearrangement uses TRBV12-3 or TRBV12-4 and TRBJ1-6; D unresolved. Trimming took 4 bases from V and 9 from J, leaving 7 bases between them. CDR3 length equals 12 residues. DNA for the CDR3: TGTGCCAGCAGTTCTAGCGGTTCACCCCTCCACTTT. Amino acids: CASSSSGSPLHF.

CDR3 nucleotide sequence: TGCGCCAGCAGCCAAGGGACAATTCTCTACGAGCAGTACTTC. Translation gives CASSQGTILYEQYF. The chain recombines TRBV4-1 with TRBJ2-7; possible D gene TRBD1, 5 bases. V was clipped by 1 base and J by 3 bases, with 10 bases between them. The CDR3 length is 14 residues. From germline, CDR1 is MGHRA and CDR2 YSYEKL.

The chain links TRBV2 to TRBJ1-2, with no clear D. Looked up from germline, CDR1 is SNHLY and CDR2 is FYNNEI. V lost 3 bases and J 13 bases, leaving 12 bases between the germline ends. The CDR3 covers 11 residues. The CDR3 sequence is CASSESGVSTF. The CDR3 DNA reads TGTGCCAGCAGTGAGAGCGGGGTAAGCACCTTC.

The rearrangement uses TRBV18 and TRBJ1-5, with a weak D call TRBD1 (5 bases). The CDR3 extends over 17 amino acids. Germline lookup yields CDR1 KGHSH and CDR2 LQKENI. Trimming removed 3 bases at V and 4 bases at J, with 19 bases between. The DNA of the CDR3 is TGTGCCAGCTCACCGGGGCAGCAGGGTCGTCCGAATCAGCCCCAGCATTTT. Protein sequence: CASSPGQQGRPNQPQHF.

This clone was seen ten or more times. The rearrangement joins TRBV24-1 to TRBJ2-7; 9 bases line up with TRBD1. The V gene's germline CDR1 is KGHDR and CDR2 SFDVKD. The ends lost 5 bases at V and 6 bases at J; junction bases unmatched: 10. This CDR3 has 15 amino acids. The CDR3 region has the DNA TGTGCCACCAGTGCCTGGACAGGGGCGCTTTTCGAGCAGTACTTC. It translates to CATSAWTGALFEQYF.

The CDR3, as DNA: TGTGCCAGCAGCATAAGTTTACTAGCGGGGCAAGAGACCCAGTACTTC. Translation: CASSISLLAGQETQYF. The chain couples TRBV3-1 (or the pseudogene TRBV3-2) to TRBJ2-5; 10 nucleotides align to TRBD2. This CDR3 has 16 residues. J was trimmed by 2 bases and V by 5 bases; bases with no gene match: 8. CDR1 and CDR2 from the germline V gene are LGHDT and YNNKEL (reference sequence).

V gene TRBV5-1 combines with J gene TRBJ2-3; 9 bases match TRBD2. The V and J ends lost 3 bases and 3 bases, in that order; junction bases with no gene match: 5. CDR3 size: 15 residues. Germline loops: CDR1 SGHRS, CDR2 YFSETQ. CDR3: CASSSQTSGTDTQYF. The CDR3, as DNA: TGCGCCAGCAGCTCCCAGACTAGCGGAACAGATACGCAGTATTTT.

The chain employs TRBV2 and TRBJ1-4; 9 bases fit TRBD1. The V and J ends lost 6 bases and 7 bases, in that order; junction bases with no gene match: 6. There are 14 residues in the CDR3. Germline V gene lookup returns CDR1 SNHLY and CDR2 FYNNEI. For the CDR3, the DNA is TGTGCCAGCAGGCAACAGGGGGCGTTTGAAAAACTGTTTTTT. Its translation: CASRQQGAFEKLFF.

J is TRBJ2-1 and V is TRBV5-1; no firm D call. V was cut by 8 bases and J by 6 bases, with 21 bases left in between. The CDR3 length is 15 residues. CDR1 is SGHRS and CDR2 is YFSETQ in the germline V gene. The CDR3 spells CASGPDDQSFNEQFF. CDR3 DNA sequence: TGCGCCAGTGGGCCCGATGACCAGAGTTTCAATGAGCAGTTCTTC.

This chain joins TRBV7-2 and TRBJ2-5, with 7 bases lining up with TRBD1. V lost 5 bases, J lost 4 bases, and 13 bases stayed unmatched. CDR3 length: 16 amino acids. CDR1 and CDR2 from the germline V gene are SGHTA and FQGNSA. CDR3 DNA: TGTGCCAGCAGCGCACCCCCGGGACAGCAGGGAGAGACCCAGTACTTC. As protein: CASSAPPGQQGETQYF.

V and J are TRBV6-5 and TRBJ2-7; 9 positions agree with TRBD2. Germline V gene lookup returns CDR1 MNHEY and CDR2 SVGAGI. The CDR3 consists of 15 residues. Losses at the gene ends were 2 bases for V and 3 bases for J; bases not matched to a gene: 5. CDR3 in DNA: TGTGCCAGCAGTTACGGCCTAGCGGGGAGCTACGAGCAGTACTTC. Its translation: CASSYGLAGSYEQYF.

This chain joins TRBV19 and TRBJ1-2, with no clear D. The CDR3 extends over 13 amino acids. Trimming took 5 bases from V and 8 from J, leaving 15 bases between them. The germline CDR1 and CDR2 sequences are LNHDA and SQIVND (reference sequence). For the CDR3, the DNA is TGTGCCAGTAGTCCCCCTGAAACGGGGGGCTACACCTTC. It specifies CASSPPETGGYTF.

The chain links TRBV14 to TRBJ1-3; 9 bases are a match to TRBD1. CDR1 and CDR2 (germline): SGHDN, FVKESK. The trim removed 0 bases at V and 2 bases at J, leaving 2 bases unmatched. The CDR3 loop spans 16 amino acids. The CDR3 spells CASSQDRQGAGNTIYF. The CDR3 DNA reads TGTGCCAGCAGCCAAGATAGACAGGGGGCTGGAAACACCATATATTTT.

The CDR3: CASREQLAGGPEQYF. CDR3 nucleotides: TGCGCCAGCAGAGAACAACTAGCGGGAGGTCCCGAGCAGTACTTC. The V gene is TRBV10-2, the J gene TRBJ2-7; 12 bases match TRBD2. This CDR3 comprises 15 residues. Unmatched junction bases numbered 9, after V lost 6 bases and J lost 6 bases. In germline, CDR1 is WSHSY, CDR2 SAAADI.

V usage is TRBV19 and J usage is TRBJ2-5, with TRBD1 identical over 9 bases. This CDR3 is 17 amino acids long. CDR1 and CDR2 (germline): LNHDA, SQIVND (reference sequence). V lost 4 bases and J lost 6; bases outside the gene matches: 15. CDR3: CASSTRPGQGSRQTQYF. The CDR3 nucleotides read TGTGCCAGTAGTACTCGACCGGGACAGGGTTCACGACAGACCCAGTACTTC.